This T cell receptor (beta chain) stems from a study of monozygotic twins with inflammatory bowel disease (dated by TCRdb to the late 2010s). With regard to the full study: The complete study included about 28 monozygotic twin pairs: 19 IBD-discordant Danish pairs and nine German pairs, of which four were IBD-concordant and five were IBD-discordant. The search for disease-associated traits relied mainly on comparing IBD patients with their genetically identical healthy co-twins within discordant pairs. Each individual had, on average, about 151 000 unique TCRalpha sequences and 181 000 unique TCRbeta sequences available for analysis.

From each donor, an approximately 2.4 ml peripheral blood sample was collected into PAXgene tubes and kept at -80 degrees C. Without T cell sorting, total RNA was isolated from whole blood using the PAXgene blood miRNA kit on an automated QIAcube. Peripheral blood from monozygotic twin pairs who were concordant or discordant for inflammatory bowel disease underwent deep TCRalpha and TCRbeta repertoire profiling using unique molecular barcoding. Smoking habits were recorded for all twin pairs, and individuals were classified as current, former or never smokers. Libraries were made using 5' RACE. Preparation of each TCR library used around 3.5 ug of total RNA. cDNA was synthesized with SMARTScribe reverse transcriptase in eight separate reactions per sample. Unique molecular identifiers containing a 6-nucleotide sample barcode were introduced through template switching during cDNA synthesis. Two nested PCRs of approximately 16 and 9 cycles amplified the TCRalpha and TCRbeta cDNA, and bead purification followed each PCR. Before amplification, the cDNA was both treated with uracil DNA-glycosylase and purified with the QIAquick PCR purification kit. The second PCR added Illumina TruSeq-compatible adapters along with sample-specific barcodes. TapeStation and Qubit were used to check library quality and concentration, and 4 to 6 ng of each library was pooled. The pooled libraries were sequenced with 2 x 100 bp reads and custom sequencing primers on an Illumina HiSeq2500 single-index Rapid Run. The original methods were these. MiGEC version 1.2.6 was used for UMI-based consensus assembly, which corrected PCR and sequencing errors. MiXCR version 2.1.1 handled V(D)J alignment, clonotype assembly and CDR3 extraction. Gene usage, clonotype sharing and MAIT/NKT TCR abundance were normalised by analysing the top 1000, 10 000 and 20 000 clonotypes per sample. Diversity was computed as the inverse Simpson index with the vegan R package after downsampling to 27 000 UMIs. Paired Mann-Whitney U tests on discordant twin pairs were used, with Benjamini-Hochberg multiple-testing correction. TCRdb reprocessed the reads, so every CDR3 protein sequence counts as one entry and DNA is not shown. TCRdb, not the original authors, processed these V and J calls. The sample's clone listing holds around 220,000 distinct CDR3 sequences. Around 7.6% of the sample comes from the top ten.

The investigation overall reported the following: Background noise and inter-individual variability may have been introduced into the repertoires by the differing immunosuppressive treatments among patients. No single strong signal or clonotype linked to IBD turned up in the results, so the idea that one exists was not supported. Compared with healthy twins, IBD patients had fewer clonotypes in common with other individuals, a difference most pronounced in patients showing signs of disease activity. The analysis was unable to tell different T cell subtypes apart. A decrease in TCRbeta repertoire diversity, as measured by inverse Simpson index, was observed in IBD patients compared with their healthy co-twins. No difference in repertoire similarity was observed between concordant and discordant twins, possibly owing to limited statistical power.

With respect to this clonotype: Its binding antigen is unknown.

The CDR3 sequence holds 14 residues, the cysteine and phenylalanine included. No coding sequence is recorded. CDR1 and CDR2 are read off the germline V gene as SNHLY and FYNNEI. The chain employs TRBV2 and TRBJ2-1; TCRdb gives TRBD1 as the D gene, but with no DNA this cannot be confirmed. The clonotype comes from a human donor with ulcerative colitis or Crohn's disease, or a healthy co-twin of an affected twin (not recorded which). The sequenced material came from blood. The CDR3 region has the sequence CATSFGTGYNEQFF. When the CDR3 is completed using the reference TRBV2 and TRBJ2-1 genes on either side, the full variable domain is EPEVTQTPSHQVTQMGQEVILRCVPISNHLYFYWYRQILGQKVEFLVSFYNNEISEKSEIFDDQFSVERPDGSNFTLKIRSTKLEDSAMYFCATSFGTGYNEQFFGPGTRLTVL.